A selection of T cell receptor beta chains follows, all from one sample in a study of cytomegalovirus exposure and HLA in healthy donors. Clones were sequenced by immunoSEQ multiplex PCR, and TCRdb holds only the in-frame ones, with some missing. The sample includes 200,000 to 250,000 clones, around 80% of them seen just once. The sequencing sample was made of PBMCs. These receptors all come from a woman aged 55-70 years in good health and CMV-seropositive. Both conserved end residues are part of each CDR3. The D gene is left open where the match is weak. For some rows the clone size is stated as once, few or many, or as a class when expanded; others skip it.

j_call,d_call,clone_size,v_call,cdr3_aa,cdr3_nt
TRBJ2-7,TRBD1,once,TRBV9,CASSPRTGRYEQYF,TGTGCCAGCAGCCCCCGGACAGGGCGCTACGAGCAGTACTTC
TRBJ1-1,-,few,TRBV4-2,CASSQDRGGAGTEAFF,TGTGCCAGCAGCCAAGATCGGGGGGGGGCAGGCACTGAAGCTTTCTTT
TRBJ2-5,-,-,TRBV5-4,CASSSTGKNEETQYF,TGTGCCAGCAGTTCTACAGGGAAGAATGAAGAGACCCAGTACTTC
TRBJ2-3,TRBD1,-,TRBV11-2,CASSLLGQGSTDTQYF,TGTGCCAGCAGTCTCCTGGGACAGGGGAGCACAGATACGCAGTATTTT
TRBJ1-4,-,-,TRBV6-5,CASSSVYNEKLFF,TGTGCCAGCAGTAGCGTTTATAATGAAAAACTGTTTTTT
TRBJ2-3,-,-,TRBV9,CASSVTTLADTQYF,TGTGCCAGCAGCGTAACAACGCTGGCAGATACGCAGTATTTT
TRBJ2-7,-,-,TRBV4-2,CASSGARAYEQYF,TGTGCCAGCAGCGGGGCCAGGGCCTACGAGCAGTACTTC
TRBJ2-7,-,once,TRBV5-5,CASTSTGDTTFNYEQYF,TGTGCCAGCACCTCGACAGGAGATACTACCTTTAACTACGAGCAGTACTTC
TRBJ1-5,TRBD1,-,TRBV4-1,CASSQGQGGNQPQHF,TGCGCCAGCAGCCAAGGACAGGGGGGCAATCAGCCCCAGCATTTT
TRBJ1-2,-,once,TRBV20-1,CSATQWDGYTF,TGCAGTGCTACACAGTGGGATGGCTACACCTTC
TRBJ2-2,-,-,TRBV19,CASTGYTGELFF,TGTGCCAGTACAGGGTACACCGGGGAGCTGTTTTTT
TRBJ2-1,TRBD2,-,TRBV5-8,CASSLVAGVYNEQFF,TGTGCCAGCAGCTTAGTAGCGGGGGTCTACAATGAGCAGTTCTTC
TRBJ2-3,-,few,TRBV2,CASSAGYTDTQYF,TGTGCCAGCAGCGCAGGGTACACAGATACGCAGTATTTT
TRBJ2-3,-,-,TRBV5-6,CASSLSGADTQYF,TGTGCCAGCAGCTTGTCGGGGGCAGATACGCAGTATTTT
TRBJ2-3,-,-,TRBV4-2,CASSQDGTSTDTQYF,TGTGCCAGCAGCCAAGATGGGACTAGCACAGATACGCAGTATTTT
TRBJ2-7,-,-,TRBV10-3,CAISEGTSYEQYF,TGTGCCATCAGTGAGGGCACCTCCTACGAGCAGTACTTC
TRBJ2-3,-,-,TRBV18,CASSPLGVADTQYF,TGTGCCAGCTCACCCCTCGGGGTGGCAGATACGCAGTATTTT
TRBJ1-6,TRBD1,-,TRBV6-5,CASHRGRRSPLHF,TGTGCCAGTCACAGGGGGCGTAGGTCACCCCTCCACTTT